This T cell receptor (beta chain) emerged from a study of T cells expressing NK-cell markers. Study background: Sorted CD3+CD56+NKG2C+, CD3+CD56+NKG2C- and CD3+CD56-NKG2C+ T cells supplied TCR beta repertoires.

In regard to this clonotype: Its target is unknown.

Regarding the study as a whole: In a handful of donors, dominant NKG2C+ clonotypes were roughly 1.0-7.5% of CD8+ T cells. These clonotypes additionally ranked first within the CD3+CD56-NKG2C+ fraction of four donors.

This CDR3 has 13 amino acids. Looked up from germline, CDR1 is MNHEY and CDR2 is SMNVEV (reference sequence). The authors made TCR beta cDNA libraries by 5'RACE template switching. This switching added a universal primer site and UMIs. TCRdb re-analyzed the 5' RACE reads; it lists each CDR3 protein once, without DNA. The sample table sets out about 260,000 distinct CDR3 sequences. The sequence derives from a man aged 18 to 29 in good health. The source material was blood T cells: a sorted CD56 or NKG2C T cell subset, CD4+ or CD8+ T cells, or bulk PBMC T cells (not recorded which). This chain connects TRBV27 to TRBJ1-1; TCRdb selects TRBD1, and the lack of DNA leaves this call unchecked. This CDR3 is CASRTGGDTEAFF.